These T cell receptor beta chains were read from a single sample in a study of control samples from healthy donors and cancer patients. TCRdb's table, derived via immunoSEQ multiplex PCR, lists solely in-frame clones and lacks some. The table includes some 170,000 clones, 96% detected once. Sample: blood. The receptors stem from a woman aged 25 to 39 in good health. CDR3s leave out the opening cysteine and the closing phenylalanine or tryptophan.

V: TRBV7-8
J: TRBJ2-7
CDR3: ASSPGTVSYEQY

V: TRBV5-1
J: TRBJ2-3
CDR3: ASSPGLADTDTQY

V: TRBV7-9
J: TRBJ2-1
CDR3: ASSNYTSGAYNEQF

V: TRBV7-2
J: TRBJ1-3
CDR3: ASSLIGSSGNTIY

V: TRBV6-5
J: TRBJ1-2
CDR3: ASSPAPGPYGYT

V: TRBV15
J: TRBJ1-5
CDR3: ATSRDETSLGRPQH

V: TRBV19
J: TRBJ2-1
CDR3: ASSTHPRGNEQF

V: TRBV30
J: TRBJ1-1
CDR3: ALQGKNTEAF

V: TRBV9
J: TRBJ2-1
CDR3: ASSGGQGAYNEQF

V: TRBV5-8
J: TRBJ2-1
CDR3: ASSSSRSSYNEQF

V: TRBV28
J: TRBJ1-4
CDR3: ATRRGSNEKLF

V: TRBV12-3/TRBV12-4
J: TRBJ2-5
CDR3: ASSPSGRETQY

V: TRBV27
J: TRBJ2-4
CDR3: ASSSRRQGDIQY

V: TRBV4-1
J: TRBJ2-1
CDR3: ASSQGVQMGEQF

V: TRBV11-2
J: TRBJ1-5
CDR3: ASSPAGWYSNQPQH

V: TRBV28
J: TRBJ1-6
CDR3: ASSLTGTANSPLH

V: TRBV18
J: TRBJ1-3
CDR3: ASSPIPTGSGNTIY

V: TRBV9
J: TRBJ1-4
CDR3: ASSAGQGAQDEKLF

V: TRBV25-1
J: TRBJ2-1
CDR3: ASSATGTGAYNEQF

V: TRBV4-1
J: TRBJ1-6
CDR3: ASSQDKELSPLH

V: TRBV5-6
J: TRBJ2-7
CDR3: ASSLKNRAYEQY

V: TRBV7-9
J: TRBJ1-1
CDR3: ASSPTGDNTEAF

V: TRBV2
J: TRBJ2-5
CDR3: ASSVLGWETQY

V: TRBV4-1
J: TRBJ1-2
CDR3: ASSLRRIGLLHYGYT

V: TRBV7-3
J: TRBJ2-1
CDR3: ASSTAGAWYNEQF

V: TRBV18
J: TRBJ1-2
CDR3: ASSPVHQGGNYGYT

V: TRBV30
J: TRBJ1-6
CDR3: AWSVRGAGSPLH

V: TRBV7-6
J: TRBJ2-2
CDR3: ASSLVSGAGELF

V: TRBV12-3/TRBV12-4
J: TRBJ1-5
CDR3: ASSLLGTQH